This T cell receptor (beta chain) was sequenced during a study of CD4 T cells in relation to SARS-CoV-2 and coronaviruses. TCRdb's copy holds only in-frame clones and misses some; the assay was immunoSEQ multiplex PCR. Here the sample spans tens of thousands of clones, roughly 90% being singletons. About this clone itself: Its antigen is undetermined.

Trimming took off 4 bases at V and 0 bases at J, with 7 bases between the two ends. Germline V lookup: CDR1 SGHTA, CDR2 FQGNSA. CDR3 size: 14 residues. Study conclusions and caveats: About 65% of donors had memory CD4+ clonotypes crossrecognizing SARS-CoV-2 and common cold coronavirus spike. According to naive versus memory sequencing, detected responses are memory recall, not newly primed.

Naive and memory CD4+ T cells were separated from cryopreserved PBMCs. The sequence derives from an adult with COVID-19. Sequencing was done on a sample of memory CD4+ T cells from PBMCs. This chain joins TRBV7-2 and TRBJ2-4; D is unclear. The CDR3 here is CASSSPIAKNIQYF. The CDR3 DNA reads as TGTGCCAGCAGCTCCCCTATAGCCAAAAACATTCAGTACTTC.